This TCR beta chain emerged from a study of blood T cell repertoires in COVID-19 (dated by TCRdb to 2020 to 2021). About the investigation overall: Samples covering the acute and convalescent phases of COVID-19 were provided by collaborators in the United States, Italy and Spain. The material from the prospective study consisted of cDNA or gDNA derived from T cells, B-cell-depleted T cells, or PBMCs. Subjects who had been exposed to COVID-19, were actively infected with it, or had recovered from it provided the deeply sampled blood TCRbeta repertoires that made up the dataset. The repertoires were released in a freely available public database intended as a resource for research on the immune response to SARS-CoV-2. The samples were drawn from two sources: the first 160 participants of the ongoing ImmuneRACE study, and 1,200 or so subjects contributed by 6 global collaborators. The sample metadata nearly always contained a de-identified subject ID, COVID-19 status, age in years and sex. Where available, HLA class I and class II types were obtained from metadata supplied by the sample provider rather than from assay-based typing. Study-wide conclusions, independent of this receptor: The quantity of clinical and demographic metadata differed by source and by participant and was supplied without curation.

In the prospective study, participants were about 18 to 95 years old, resided in 20 to 30 geographic areas of the United States, and were enrolled through a virtual design. In the prospective study, cohorts were assigned on the basis of participant-reported clinical history obtained from a screening survey and a study questionnaire. For ImmuneRACE Cohort 3, a participant was defined as recovered based on two consecutive negative NP/OP PCR tests, clearance by a healthcare professional, or resolution of symptoms. Mobile phlebotomists in the prospective study collected whole blood, serum and a nasopharyngeal or oropharyngeal swab from every participant. Prospective study participants could optionally give additional blood draws and questionnaires over an approximately two-month period. Prospective study blood samples were shipped either frozen or at room temperature before DNA extraction. The immunoSEQ Assay, a bias-controlled multiplex PCR, was used to amplify TCRbeta CDR3 regions from genomic DNA. The published analysis was carried out like this. The number of nucleated cells in each sample was estimated by amplification of reference gene primers within the assay. To quantify the absolute abundance of each unique TCRbeta CDR3 rearrangement, sequence reads were collapsed and filtered. For each sample, productive Simpson clonality was calculated as the square root of Simpson's diversity index across productive rearrangements. Here the immuneACCESS table is served through TCRdb, limited to in-frame sequences with V and J called. Missing clones are a known gap in these copies; in checked studies unresolved V genes cover under half, and the rest lacks a known reason. The V and J calls and the clone size are those of that table, but D and trimming were determined from the DNA. This sample comprises a few hundred thousand clones, 75% to 90% of them detected only once. About 4.3% of the sample lies in the top ten.

Points on this clone: What this receptor recognizes is not known. No quality values exist for individual bases; no much larger clone is one base distant.

The CDR3 holds 16 amino acids from the cysteine to the phenylalanine. CDR3 DNA is the only sequence kept; it has 48 bases, read in frame from the first base. Taken from the germline V gene, the CDR1 and CDR2 loops are LGHNA and YNFKEQ. The junction shows trimming of 0 bases on V and 3 bases on J, plus 14 bases between the germline ends. The rearrangement combines TRBV4-2 with TRBJ2-5, with TRBD2 perhaps the D gene, on 6 matching bases. The sample consisted of PBMCs or T cells enriched from blood (not recorded which). This clonotype originated in a young woman who had recovered from COVID-19. The nucleotide sequence reads as follows: TGTGCCAGCAGCCAAGACCCGGGAGCGACAAAAGAGACCCAGTACTTC. Protein translation: CASSQDPGATKETQYF.